This T cell receptor beta chain appears in the sequencing data of a study of T cells in Graves' hyperthyroidism and ophthalmopathy. Amplified TCR beta CDR3 regions came from RNA transcripts. During a first-round RT-PCR of the TCR CDR3, the HTBI primer set was used. Each CDR3 protein gets one entry after TCRdb re-called the multiplex PCR reads with MiXCR. The sample includes approximately 420,000 distinct CDR3 sequences, around 15% seen only once; the top ten take 5.3%. This clonotype was observed at least ten times. The CDR3 is 18 residues long. V shed 6 bases and J 0 bases; nucleotides not matched to a gene: 11. Germline V gives CDR1 MDHEN, CDR2 SYDVKM.

This TCR was recovered from a woman aged 18-30 years with Graves' hyperthyroidism. The specimen was blood. This chain joins TRBV28 and TRBJ2-1; 10 bases are a match to TRBD2. The CDR3 DNA is TGTGCCAGCAGCCGCGGGACTAGCGCGTCGAGCTCCTACAATGAGCAGTTCTTC. It yields the protein CASSRGTSASSSYNEQFF. Using reference TRBV28 and TRBJ2-1 for the parts outside the CDR3, the full variable domain is DVKVTQSSRYLVKRTGEKVFLECVQDMDHENMFWYRQDPGLGLRLIYFSYDVKMKEKGDIPEGYSVSREKKERFSLILESASTNQTSMYLCASSRGTSASSSYNEQFFGPGTRLTVL.